A selection of T cell receptor beta chains follows, all from one sample in a study of CD8+CD57+ T cells in acquired aplastic anemia. TCRdb recomputed calls from the reads with MiXCR, one row per CDR3 protein. Altogether roughly 260,000 distinct CDR3 sequences are present, more than 40% being singletons, with the ten largest covering under 9%. Input material: sorted CD4+, CD8+, or CD8+CD57+ T cells (not recorded which) from PBMCs. Receptor source: a human donor with aplastic anemia. Each CDR3 is given with its conserved first and last residue. The D gene is left open where the match is weak. Some rows mark clone size as missing; the rest say once, few, many or name a class of expanded clone.

cdr3_nt: TGTGCCAGCAGCTTTGCGGGGGGGCCCAACGAGCAGTACTTC; cdr3_aa: CASSFAGGPNEQYF; cdr3_length: 14; d_call: TRBD2; clone_size: NA; v_call: TRBV7-6; j_call: TRBJ2-7
cdr3_nt: TGTGCCAGCAGCCAAGAAGATAGGGGAGACTACGAGCAGTACTTC; cdr3_aa: CASSQEDRGDYEQYF; cdr3_length: 15; d_call: NA; clone_size: NA; v_call: TRBV4-2; j_call: TRBJ2-7
cdr3_nt: TGTGCCAGTAGTATCCAGAGCTATGGCTACACCTTC; cdr3_aa: CASSIQSYGYTF; cdr3_length: 12; d_call: NA; clone_size: NA; v_call: TRBV19; j_call: TRBJ1-2
cdr3_nt: TGTGCCACCAGCTTGAGAGTCGGTCCACAAGAGACCCAGTACTTC; cdr3_aa: CATSLRVGPQETQYF; cdr3_length: 15; d_call: NA; clone_size: few; v_call: TRBV15; j_call: TRBJ2-5
cdr3_nt: TGTGCCAGCAGCGAGGGACACAATGAGCAGTTCTTC; cdr3_aa: CASSEGHNEQFF; cdr3_length: 12; d_call: NA; clone_size: NA; v_call: TRBV5-1; j_call: TRBJ2-1
cdr3_nt: TGTGCCTGGAGTGTACCTGCGGGAGTCTACGAGCAGTACTTC; cdr3_aa: CAWSVPAGVYEQYF; cdr3_length: 14; d_call: TRBD2; clone_size: few; v_call: TRBV30; j_call: TRBJ2-7
cdr3_nt: TGTGCCAGCAGCCAAGATCTCCAGGATGGCTACACCTTC; cdr3_aa: CASSQDLQDGYTF; cdr3_length: 13; d_call: NA; clone_size: few; v_call: TRBV14; j_call: TRBJ1-2
cdr3_nt: TGTGCCAGCAGCCTAAAGCGGGAGGTCTTTGAGACCCAGTACTTC; cdr3_aa: CASSLKREVFETQYF; cdr3_length: 15; d_call: TRBD2; clone_size: many; v_call: TRBV7-9; j_call: TRBJ2-5
cdr3_nt: TGTGCCAGCAGTTACTCGATGGGGGCCGGGGAGCTGTTTTTT; cdr3_aa: CASSYSMGAGELFF; cdr3_length: 14; d_call: NA; clone_size: few; v_call: TRBV6-5; j_call: TRBJ2-2
cdr3_nt: TGTGCCAGCAGCTTAGAGGCAGATGTGAATGAGCAGTTCTTC; cdr3_aa: CASSLEADVNEQFF; cdr3_length: 14; d_call: NA; clone_size: many; v_call: TRBV7-6; j_call: TRBJ2-1
cdr3_nt: TGTGCCAGCAGTGTGACTAGCGGGGGGACCCAGTACTTC; cdr3_aa: CASSVTSGGTQYF; cdr3_length: 13; d_call: TRBD2; clone_size: NA; v_call: TRBV6-4; j_call: TRBJ2-5
cdr3_nt: TGCAGTGCTAGGCGGGGGGGGCGGCAAGAGACCCAGTACTTC; cdr3_aa: CSARRGGRQETQYF; cdr3_length: 14; d_call: TRBD2; clone_size: NA; v_call: TRBV20-1; j_call: TRBJ2-5
cdr3_nt: TGTGCCTACGGGACAGGGAATTCACCCCTCCACTTT; cdr3_aa: CAYGTGNSPLHF; cdr3_length: 12; d_call: TRBD1; clone_size: few; v_call: TRBV7-9; j_call: TRBJ1-6
cdr3_nt: TGTGCCAGCAGCTTAATTCAGGTAGACACAGATACGCAGTATTTT; cdr3_aa: CASSLIQVDTDTQYF; cdr3_length: 15; d_call: NA; clone_size: many; v_call: TRBV7-8; j_call: TRBJ2-3
cdr3_nt: TGTGCCAGTAGTATTTTGGGGCAAGAGACCCAGTACTTC; cdr3_aa: CASSILGQETQYF; cdr3_length: 13; d_call: NA; clone_size: NA; v_call: TRBV19; j_call: TRBJ2-5
cdr3_nt: TGTGCCACCAGACCGGGACAGGGCTTTGCGCTTAATAGCAATCAGCCCCAGCATTTT; cdr3_aa: CATRPGQGFALNSNQPQHF; cdr3_length: 19; d_call: TRBD1; clone_size: NA; v_call: TRBV24-1; j_call: TRBJ1-5
cdr3_nt: TGTGCCAGCGGGGGGGGTAGACAGGACGAGTACTATGGCTACACCTTC; cdr3_aa: CASGGGRQDEYYGYTF; cdr3_length: 16; d_call: NA; clone_size: many; v_call: TRBV9; j_call: TRBJ1-2
cdr3_nt: TGTGCCAGCAGTTTATTGCCGGATACCGGGGAGCTGTTTTTT; cdr3_aa: CASSLLPDTGELFF; cdr3_length: 14; d_call: NA; clone_size: NA; v_call: TRBV28; j_call: TRBJ2-2
cdr3_nt: TGTGCCAGCAGCTTAGGGATGGGGGGGAGCTCCTACAATGAGCAGTTCTTC; cdr3_aa: CASSLGMGGSSYNEQFF; cdr3_length: 17; d_call: TRBD2; clone_size: many; v_call: TRBV7-9; j_call: TRBJ2-1
cdr3_nt: TGTGCCAGCAGTTACCCGGGACAGGGGGAAGAGACCCAGTACTTC; cdr3_aa: CASSYPGQGEETQYF; cdr3_length: 15; d_call: TRBD1; clone_size: many; v_call: TRBV6-5; j_call: TRBJ2-5
cdr3_nt: TGTGCCATCAGTTGGACTAGCGGCCGGGCGGGGGAGACAAACACTGAAGCTTTCTTT; cdr3_aa: CAISWTSGRAGETNTEAFF; cdr3_length: 19; d_call: NA; clone_size: NA; v_call: TRBV10-3; j_call: TRBJ1-1
cdr3_nt: TGCGCCAGCAGCCAAGATCACCGGGGGGCCCTCACAGATACGCAGTATTTT; cdr3_aa: CASSQDHRGALTDTQYF; cdr3_length: 17; d_call: NA; clone_size: NA; v_call: TRBV4-3; j_call: TRBJ2-3
cdr3_nt: TGTGCCAGCAGCTACCGACAGGGGCAATGGGATTTTCCCTGCAATCAGCCCCAGCATTTT; cdr3_aa: CASSYRQGQWDFPCNQPQHF; cdr3_length: 20; d_call: TRBD1; clone_size: NA; v_call: TRBV7-9; j_call: TRBJ1-5
cdr3_nt: TGTGCCAGTAGCAGGACAGGGTTGGACAATCAGCCCCAGCATTTT; cdr3_aa: CASSRTGLDNQPQHF; cdr3_length: 15; d_call: TRBD1; clone_size: NA; v_call: TRBV19; j_call: TRBJ1-5
cdr3_nt: TGCGCCAGCAGCCAATCACGGGCCGCGGGAGAGATCCAGTACTTC; cdr3_aa: CASSQSRAAGEIQYF; cdr3_length: 15; d_call: TRBD2; clone_size: NA; v_call: TRBV4-3; j_call: TRBJ2-5
cdr3_nt: TGTGCCAGCAGTTTCGGTCGGATAAACACTGAAGCTTTCTTT; cdr3_aa: CASSFGRINTEAFF; cdr3_length: 14; d_call: NA; clone_size: NA; v_call: TRBV12-3/TRBV12-4; j_call: TRBJ1-1
cdr3_nt: TGTGCCAGCAGTAGAGAGGTCTGGGCCGGGGAGCTGTTTTTT; cdr3_aa: CASSREVWAGELFF; cdr3_length: 14; d_call: NA; clone_size: many; v_call: TRBV12-3/TRBV12-4; j_call: TRBJ2-2
cdr3_nt: TGCAGTGCTAGGGGCAGGAGCTCCTACGAGCAGTACTTC; cdr3_aa: CSARGRSSYEQYF; cdr3_length: 13; d_call: NA; clone_size: NA; v_call: TRBV20-1; j_call: TRBJ2-7
cdr3_nt: TGTGCCTTAAACCCGGACAGACGGGATTACAATGAGCAGTTCTTC; cdr3_aa: CALNPDRRDYNEQFF; cdr3_length: 15; d_call: NA; clone_size: few; v_call: TRBV30; j_call: TRBJ2-1
cdr3_nt: TGTGCCAGCAGCGTAGCGGGGCTTGATTCACCCCTCCACTTT; cdr3_aa: CASSVAGLDSPLHF; cdr3_length: 14; d_call: NA; clone_size: NA; v_call: TRBV9; j_call: TRBJ1-6
cdr3_nt: TGTGCCAGCAGCCCGTCGGGGGCTTATGAAAAACTGTTTTTT; cdr3_aa: CASSPSGAYEKLFF; cdr3_length: 14; d_call: NA; clone_size: NA; v_call: TRBV7-8; j_call: TRBJ1-4
cdr3_nt: TGTGCCACCAGCACGTTCGGGACAGGGAACAATGAGCAGTTCTTC; cdr3_aa: CATSTFGTGNNEQFF; cdr3_length: 15; d_call: TRBD1; clone_size: few; v_call: TRBV15; j_call: TRBJ2-1
cdr3_nt: TGCAGCGTTGAACTAGGGTTAGGAAAACTGTTTTTT; cdr3_aa: CSVELGLGKLFF; cdr3_length: 12; d_call: NA; clone_size: NA; v_call: TRBV29-1; j_call: TRBJ1-4
cdr3_nt: TGTGCCAGCAGCTTAGAACTCGGACTAGCTGAGACCCAGTACTTC; cdr3_aa: CASSLELGLAETQYF; cdr3_length: 15; d_call: TRBD2; clone_size: NA; v_call: TRBV5-4; j_call: TRBJ2-5
cdr3_nt: TGTGCCAGTAGTATAGATGAGGGGACGCAGTATTTT; cdr3_aa: CASSIDEGTQYF; cdr3_length: 12; d_call: NA; clone_size: many; v_call: TRBV19; j_call: TRBJ2-3
cdr3_nt: TGCAGTGCTAGACTAGCGGGGAGCTACGAGCAGTACTTC; cdr3_aa: CSARLAGSYEQYF; cdr3_length: 13; d_call: TRBD2; clone_size: NA; v_call: TRBV20-1; j_call: TRBJ2-7
cdr3_nt: TGTGCCAGCAGTGAGACGGGGGGAGAGACCCAGTACTTC; cdr3_aa: CASSETGGETQYF; cdr3_length: 13; d_call: TRBD2; clone_size: few; v_call: TRBV6-4; j_call: TRBJ2-5
cdr3_nt: TGCGCCAGCAGCCCGAACAACAGGGCTTCTGGGGCCAACGTCCCGACTTTC; cdr3_aa: CASSPNNRASGANVPTF; cdr3_length: 17; d_call: NA; clone_size: NA; v_call: TRBV11-2; j_call: TRBJ2-6
cdr3_nt: TGCAGCGTTGAAGAGGGAAAGGGGCGTTGGCAAGAGACCCAGTACTTC; cdr3_aa: CSVEEGKGRWQETQYF; cdr3_length: 16; d_call: NA; clone_size: many; v_call: TRBV29-1; j_call: TRBJ2-5
cdr3_nt: TGTGCCAGCAGCTTAACGGGCAGGGAAAGCAATCAGCCCCAGTACTTC; cdr3_aa: CASSLTGRESNQPQYF; cdr3_length: 16; d_call: NA; clone_size: once; v_call: TRBV7-2; j_call: TRBJ2-5
cdr3_nt: TGTGCCAGCAGCTGGCTGGGAGGGCCCAATGAGCAGTTCTTC; cdr3_aa: CASSWLGGPNEQFF; cdr3_length: 14; d_call: TRBD2; clone_size: many; v_call: TRBV9; j_call: TRBJ2-1